The 7 T cell receptor beta chains below all came from one sample that was sequenced in a study of control samples from healthy donors and cancer patients. The method was immunoSEQ multiplex PCR; TCRdb's version includes in-frame clones alone and lacks a portion of them. The sample holds just under 150,000 clones; about 91% are singletons and the top ten take about 3.2%. The sequenced sample was blood. The receptors originated from a man aged 30-40 years in good health.

J is TRBJ2-7 and V is TRBV11-2; D tentatively fits TRBD1 or TRBD2 (5 bases each). This CDR3 is 12 amino acids long. The V end was cut by 5 bases, the J end by 3 bases, with 8 bases between. CDR1 is SGHAT and CDR2 is FQNNGV in the germline V gene. The CDR3 reads CASSQRGYEQYF. CDR3 DNA sequence: TGTGCCAGCAGCCAGAGGGGCTACGAGCAGTACTTC.

This chain links TRBV25-1 with TRBJ1-4; no clear D. Germline values: CDR1 MGHDK, CDR2 SYGVNS. This CDR3 spans 13 amino acids. Deletions cut 6 bases from V and 3 bases from J, with 8 bases between. This chain's CDR3 is CASSRTSNEKLFF. The CDR3 bases are TGTGCCAGCAGCCGCACATCTAATGAAAAACTGTTTTTT. The full variable domain, rest sourced from reference TRBV25-1 and TRBJ1-4, is EADIYQTPRYLVIGTGKKITLECSQTMGHDKMYWYQQDPGMELHLIHYSYGVNSTEKGDLSSESTVSRIRTEHFPLTLESARPSHTSQYLCASSRTSNEKLFFGSGTQLSVL.

The V and J genes are TRBV7-7 and TRBJ2-3; 7 bases are a match to TRBD1. The CDR3 contains 15 residues. Germline V gene lookup returns CDR1 SSHAT and CDR2 FNYEAQ (reference sequence). V shed 5 bases, J shed 0 bases, and the junction held 5 bases outside the gene matches. The CDR3 reads CASSPGQPSTDTQYF. The CDR3, as DNA: TGTGCCAGCAGCCCGGGACAGCCTAGCACAGATACGCAGTATTTT.

CDR3: CSVVGGSIWYNEQFF. The CDR3 coding sequence is TGCAGCGTTGTTGGGGGAAGTATTTGGTACAATGAGCAGTTCTTC. This chain connects TRBV29-1 to TRBJ2-1; D possibly uses TRBD1 or TRBD2 (5 bases each). V shed 4 bases and J shed 4 bases, with 17 bases lying between them. From germline, CDR1 is SQVTM and CDR2 ANQGSEA. The CDR3 totals 15 residues.

The rearrangement joins TRBV7-3 to TRBJ1-6; D is undetermined. CDR1 is SGHTA and CDR2 is FQGTGA in the germline V gene. V was clipped by 2 bases and J by 8 bases, with 7 bases between them. The CDR3 spans 13 residues. CDR3: CASSLRRDSPLHF. The CDR3 bases are TGTGCCAGCAGCTTACGACGGGATTCACCCCTCCACTTT.

V and J are TRBV7-8 and TRBJ1-5; D gene unclear. The ends were cut back, 0 bases at V and 0 bases at J, with 12 bases in the middle. This CDR3 has 17 amino acids. Germline V gene lookup returns CDR1 SGHVS and CDR2 FQNEAQ. The CDR3 reads CASSLAIEVYSNQPQHF. DNA of the CDR3: TGTGCCAGCAGCTTAGCAATTGAGGTCTATAGCAATCAGCCCCAGCATTTT.

The CDR3 protein is CASSRGGPVEPQHF. In nucleotides, the CDR3 is TGTGCCAGCAGCCGGGGGGGGCCCGTGGAGCCCCAGCATTTT. This sequence joins TRBV28 and TRBJ1-5, with D perhaps TRBD1 (6 bases). With 6 bases removed from V and 8 bases from J, the gap between germline ends came to 17 bases. The CDR3 covers 14 residues. CDR1 MDHEN and CDR2 SYDVKM come from the germline V gene.